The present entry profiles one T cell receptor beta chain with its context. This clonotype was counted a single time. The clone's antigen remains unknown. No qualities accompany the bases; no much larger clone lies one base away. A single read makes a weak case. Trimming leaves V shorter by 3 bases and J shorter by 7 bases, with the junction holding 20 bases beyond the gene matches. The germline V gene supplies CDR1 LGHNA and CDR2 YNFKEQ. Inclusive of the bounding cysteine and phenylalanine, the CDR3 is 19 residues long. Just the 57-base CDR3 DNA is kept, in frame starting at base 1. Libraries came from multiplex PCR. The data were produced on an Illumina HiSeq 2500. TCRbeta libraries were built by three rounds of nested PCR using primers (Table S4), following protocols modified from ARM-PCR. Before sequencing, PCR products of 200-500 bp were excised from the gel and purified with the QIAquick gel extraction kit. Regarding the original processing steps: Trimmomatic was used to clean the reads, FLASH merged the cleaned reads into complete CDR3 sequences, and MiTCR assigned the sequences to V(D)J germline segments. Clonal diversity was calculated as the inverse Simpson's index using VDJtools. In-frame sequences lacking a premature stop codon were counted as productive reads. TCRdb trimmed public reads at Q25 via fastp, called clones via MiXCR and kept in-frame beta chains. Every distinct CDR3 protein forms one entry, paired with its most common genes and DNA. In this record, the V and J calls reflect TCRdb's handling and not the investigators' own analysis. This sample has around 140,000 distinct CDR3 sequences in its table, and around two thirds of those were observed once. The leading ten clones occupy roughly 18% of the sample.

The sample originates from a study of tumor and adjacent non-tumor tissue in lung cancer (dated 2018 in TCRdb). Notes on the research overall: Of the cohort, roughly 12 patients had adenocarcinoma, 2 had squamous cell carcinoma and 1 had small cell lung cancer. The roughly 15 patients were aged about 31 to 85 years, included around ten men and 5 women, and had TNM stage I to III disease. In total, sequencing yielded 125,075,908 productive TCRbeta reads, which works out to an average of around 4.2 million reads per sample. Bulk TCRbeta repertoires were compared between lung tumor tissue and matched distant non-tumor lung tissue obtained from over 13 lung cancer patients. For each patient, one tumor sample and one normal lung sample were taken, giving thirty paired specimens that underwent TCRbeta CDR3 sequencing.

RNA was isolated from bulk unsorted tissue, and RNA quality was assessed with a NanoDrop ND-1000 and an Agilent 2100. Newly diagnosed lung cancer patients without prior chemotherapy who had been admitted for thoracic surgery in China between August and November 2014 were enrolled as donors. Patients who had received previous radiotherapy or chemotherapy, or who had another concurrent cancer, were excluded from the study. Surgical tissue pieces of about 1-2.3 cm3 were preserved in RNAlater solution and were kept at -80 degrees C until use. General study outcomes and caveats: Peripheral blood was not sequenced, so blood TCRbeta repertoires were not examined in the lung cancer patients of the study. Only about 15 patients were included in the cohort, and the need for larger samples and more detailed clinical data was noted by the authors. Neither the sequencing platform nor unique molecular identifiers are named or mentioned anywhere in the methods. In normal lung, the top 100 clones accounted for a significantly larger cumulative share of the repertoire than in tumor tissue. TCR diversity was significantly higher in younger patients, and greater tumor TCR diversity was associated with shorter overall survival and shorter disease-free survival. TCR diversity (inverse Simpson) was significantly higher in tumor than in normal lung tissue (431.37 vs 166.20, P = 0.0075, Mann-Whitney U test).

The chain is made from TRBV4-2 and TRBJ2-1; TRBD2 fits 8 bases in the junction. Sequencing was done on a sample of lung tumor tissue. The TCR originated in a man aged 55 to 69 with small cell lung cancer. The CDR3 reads CASSHTPAGEALFWNEQFF. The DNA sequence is TGTGCCAGCAGCCACACCCCAGCGGGAGAGGCCTTATTCTGGAATGAGCAGTTCTTC.